Each of the 14 T cell receptor beta chains below was sequenced from the same sample in a study of OX40 agonist ivuxolimab in advanced cancers. The data were produced by immunoSEQ multiplex PCR, yet TCRdb's version contains in-frame clones alone and is incomplete. The data show 60,000 or so clones, less than 85% seen once. Sequencing was performed on CD4+ or CD8+ T cells sorted from blood, taken in a trial of the OX40 agonist ivuxolimab. The receptors stem from an adult with an advanced solid tumor such as melanoma, head and neck, liver or kidney cancer.

V gene TRBV7-2 combines with J gene TRBJ2-1; 8 bases are a match to TRBD2. There are 14 residues in the CDR3. Trimming at V came to 7 bases and at J to 8 bases, leaving 10 bases not matched to a gene. Germline loops: CDR1 SGHTA, CDR2 FQGNSA. The CDR3 loop is CASTFRGLAYEQFF. The CDR3 bases are TGTGCCAGCACCTTCCGAGGACTAGCATATGAGCAGTTCTTC.

The chain combines TRBV2 with TRBJ1-1, with TRBD1 matching 9 bases. Germline V CDR1 and CDR2: SNHLY, FYNNEI. The trim removed 8 bases at V and 2 bases at J, leaving 6 bases unmatched. CDR3 length: 14 residues. The CDR3 loop is CASDRGAGNTEAFF. DNA for the CDR3: TGTGCCAGCGACAGGGGGGCAGGTAACACTGAAGCTTTCTTT.

As to this clone: In the same sample, other DNA sequences code for this CDR3. The rearrangement uses TRBV20-1 and TRBJ2-7; the D is unclear. The ends were cut back, 3 bases at V and 0 bases at J, with 3 bases in the middle. The CDR3 runs 11 residues. CDR1 and CDR2 from the germline V gene are DFQATT and SNEGSKA (reference sequence). The CDR3 spells CSARDSYEQYF. The CDR3 coding sequence is TGCAGTGCTAGGGACTCCTACGAGCAGTACTTC.

CDR3: CASSESGAGWGEQFF. The CDR3 coding sequence is TGCGCCAGCAGTGAGTCGGGGGCAGGGTGGGGTGAGCAGTTCTTC. The chain combines TRBV10-2 with TRBJ2-1, with a weak D call TRBD1 (6 bases). The CDR3 totals 15 residues. Germline V gives CDR1 WSHSY, CDR2 SAAADI. Trimming removed 0 bases at V and 9 bases at J, with 15 bases between.

The CDR3 here is CASSLYRGSEAFF. CDR3 in DNA: TGTGCCAGCAGCTTGTACAGGGGCTCTGAAGCTTTCTTT. This chain joins TRBV5-6 and TRBJ1-1, with 7 bases matching TRBD1. V lost 1 base to trimming and J lost 6 bases; unmatched junction nucleotides: 3. Germline CDR1 reads SGHDT; CDR2 reads YYEEEE. CDR3 length: 13 amino acids.

The genes are TRBV18 and TRBJ1-2; D not resolved. The CDR3 runs to 14 residues. Between the trimmed V and J ends, which lost 3 bases and 4 bases, there was a span of 12 bases. The V gene's germline CDR1 is KGHSH and CDR2 LQKENI. The CDR3 nucleotides read TGTGCCAGCTCACCCCCGACGCTTGTCTATGGCTACACCTTC. It codes for CASSPPTLVYGYTF.

This clone was recorded once. This chain connects TRBV4-1 to TRBJ2-7; TRBD2 matches at 11 bases. The junction had 7 bases not matched to a gene; V was cut back by 0 bases and J by 0 bases. Germline CDR1 reads MGHRA; CDR2 reads YSYEKL. This CDR3 region has 18 residues. The CDR3 protein is CASSQDGRLAGLSYEQYF. The CDR3 DNA reads as TGCGCCAGCAGCCAAGATGGGAGACTAGCGGGACTCTCCTACGAGCAGTACTTC.

The chain has TRBV6-5 and TRBJ1-1; D gene ambiguous. The CDR3 sequence is 14 residues long. Looked up from germline, CDR1 is MNHEY and CDR2 is SVGAGI. V gave up 6 bases and J gave up 7 bases, with 18 bases separating them. CDR3 coding DNA: TGTGCCAGCAGCCCATCTGGGCTTATTGTTGAAGCTTTCTTT. The encoded protein is CASSPSGLIVEAFF.

The J gene is TRBJ2-5, the V gene TRBV2; TRBD2 might be the D (6 bases). Trimming cost V 4 bases and J 4 bases, with 10 bases left between them. Germline V gene data show CDR1 as SNHLY and CDR2 as FYNNEI. This CDR3 spans 13 amino acids. The CDR3, as DNA: TGTGCCAGCAGTGTTTCGGGAGCAGAGACCCAGTACTTC. Its translation: CASSVSGAETQYF.

The chain couples TRBV5-4 to TRBJ1-4, with TRBD1 matching over 8 bases. Trimming at V came to 0 bases and at J to 6 bases, leaving 4 bases not matched to a gene. The CDR3 runs to 15 residues. CDR1 SGHNT and CDR2 YYREEE come from the germline V gene (reference sequence). CDR3 sequence (DNA): TGTGCCAGCAGCTTGGCAGGGGGCGGCCATGAAAAACTGTTTTTT. Protein: CASSLAGGGHEKLFF.

In DNA form, the CDR3 reads TGTGCCAGCTCTCCAATGACTAGCGGTAATGAGCAGTTCTTC. This codes for CASSPMTSGNEQFF. The V call is TRBV18, the J call TRBJ2-1; 9 bases line up with TRBD2. After removal of 6 bases from V and 7 bases from J, the junction contained 7 bases not matched to a gene. This CDR3 comprises 14 residues. The germline gives CDR1 KGHSH, CDR2 LQKENI.

J is TRBJ2-7 and V is TRBV5-1; 10 positions agree with TRBD1. V gave up 0 bases and J gave up 2 bases; unmatched junction bases: 5. Germline V gene sequence: CDR1 SGHRS, CDR2 YFSETQ. There are 16 residues in the CDR3. The CDR3 reads CASSLVSGTGAYEQYF. For the CDR3, the DNA is TGCGCCAGCAGCTTGGTGTCCGGGACAGGGGCCTACGAGCAGTACTTC.

The rearrangement joins TRBV5-1 to TRBJ1-2, with no clear D. The CDR3 runs to 14 residues. The V gene lost 4 bases and the J gene lost 5 bases, with 15 bases spanning the gap. Germline V gene data show CDR1 as SGHRS and CDR2 as YFSETQ. The CDR3 bases are TGCGCCAGCAGCCCCGCCGGCATCGGGTATGGCTACACCTTC. Amino acid sequence: CASSPAGIGYGYTF.

The rearrangement links TRBV10-3 to TRBJ2-3, with TRBD2 matching 10 bases. Trimming cost V 2 bases and J 3 bases; bases outside gene matches: 5. In germline, CDR1 is ENHRY, CDR2 SYGVKD. The length of the CDR3 is 16 residues. CDR3 residues: CAISEASGSGTDTQYF. CDR3 in DNA: TGTGCCATCAGTGAGGCTAGCGGGAGCGGGACAGATACGCAGTATTTT.